This T cell receptor beta chain was sequenced for a study of regulatory T cells in long-lasting Graves disease. There are a few counts of this clonotype. Time point of the sample: newly diagnosed GD, antithyroid drugs for less than 3 months. The TCR library was made from RNA that had been extracted from PBMCs in TRIzol. The V end was cut by 2 bases, the J end by 8 bases, with 10 bases between. The CDR3 extends over 14 amino acids. CDR1 MGHRA and CDR2 YSYEKL come from the germline V gene. To make TCR beta libraries, researchers used iRepertoire HTBI primers and Arm-PCR of CDR3 regions. TCRdb redid the calling of the multiplex PCR reads with MiXCR, one entry per CDR3 protein. The repertoire consists of 500,000 or so distinct CDR3 sequences, with 15% to 20% occurring once and the leading ten covering just under 25%. These data were also filed under a second study, of T cells in Graves' hyperthyroidism and ophthalmopathy.

The TCR sequence derives from a woman aged 35-65 years with Graves disease. Material: peripheral blood mononuclear cells (PBMCs), obtained at new diagnosis, from a patient treated with antithyroid drugs. The rearrangement links TRBV4-1 to TRBJ1-6, with D unresolved. CDR3 sequence (DNA): TGCGCCAGCAGCCAACTGCCGGGGTATTCACCCCTCCACTTT. Encoded protein: CASSQLPGYSPLHF.